Shown below are 29 T cell receptor beta chains from a single sample sequenced in a study of CD8 T cells in ankylosing spondylitis. One entry per CDR3 protein results from TCRdb running MiXCR on the 5' RACE reads. This table holds 200,000 to 250,000 distinct CDR3 sequences, over 9.5% found once. The sample consisted of blood, either unsorted or a sorted T cell fraction (not recorded which). The receptors originated from a male donor with ankylosing spondylitis or in good health (not recorded which).

This clonotype was observed at least ten times. The chain recombines TRBV18 with TRBJ1-1; D is perhaps TRBD1 (5 bases). The length of the CDR3 is 17 residues. V was clipped by 0 bases and J by 4 bases, with 18 bases between them. Germline V gene data show CDR1 as KGHSH and CDR2 as LQKENI. The chain's CDR3 is CASSPPVSGRVSTEAFF. CDR3 sequence (DNA): TGTGCCAGCTCACCACCGGTCTCAGGCAGGGTATCCACTGAAGCTTTCTTT. The whole variable domain, filled in from reference TRBV18 and TRBJ1-1, reads NAGVMQNPRHLVRRRGQEARLRCSPMKGHSHVYWYRQLPEEGLKFMVYLQKENIIDESGMPKERFSAEFPKEGPSILRIQQVVRGDSAAYFCASSPPVSGRVSTEAFFGQGTRLTVV.

This clonotype has a count of ten or more. The genes are TRBV5-1 and TRBJ2-1; D is ambiguous. The CDR3 loop spans 13 amino acids. Germline assignment: CDR1 SGHRS and CDR2 YFSETQ. Trimming removed 0 bases at V and 8 bases at J, with 9 bases between. CDR3 coding DNA: TGCGCCAGCAGCTTGGGTGGACCCCATGAGCAGTTCTTC. This gives the protein CASSLGGPHEQFF.

This clonotype was detected ten times or more. The chain has TRBV7-6 and TRBJ2-1; D might be TRBD1 or TRBD2, each matching 5 bases. V was shortened by 5 bases and J by 9 bases, with 14 bases between the two germline ends. This CDR3 is 13 amino acids long. Germline V gene data show CDR1 as SGHVS and CDR2 as FNYEAQ. CDR3 loop: CASSVTRGSEQFF. The CDR3 bases are TGTGCCAGCAGCGTTACTAGGGGAAGTGAGCAGTTCTTC.

This clonotype was seen repeatedly, ten times or more. The chain couples TRBV2 to TRBJ2-1, with a tentative D call TRBD1 (6 bases). The CDR3 is 18 residues long. Between the trimmed V and J ends, which lost 7 bases and 4 bases, there was a span of 26 bases. Germline CDR1 reads SNHLY; CDR2 reads FYNNEI. CDR3 region: CASKGVIVSMDAYNEQFF. CDR3 sequence (DNA): TGTGCCAGCAAGGGGGTCATCGTGTCGATGGATGCTTACAATGAGCAGTTCTTC.

Points on this clonotype: A read error may explain this, as a much larger clone is one base away. CDR3 in amino acids: CASSSGVISYTF. CDR3 coding DNA: TGCGCCAGCAGCTCGGGTGTCATCAGCTACACCTTC. The V gene is TRBV5-1, the J gene TRBJ1-2, with unresolved D. Germline-derived CDR1 and CDR2 are SGHRS and YFSETQ. The V and J ends lost 3 bases and 9 bases respectively, with 12 bases between them. CDR3 length: 12 amino acids.

The sample holds many counts of this clonotype. V gene TRBV28 combines with J gene TRBJ2-1; possibly TRBD1 for D (5 bases). Germline V gene data show CDR1 as MDHEN and CDR2 as SYDVKM. CDR3 length: 14 residues. V lost 4 bases to trimming and J lost 7 bases, with 14 bases between them. The CDR3: CASSWGRSRNEQFF. The CDR3 coding sequence is TGTGCCAGCAGTTGGGGCCGGAGTAGGAATGAGCAGTTCTTC.

This clonotype came up a few times. The chain is built from TRBV10-3 and TRBJ1-1; a weak D match, TRBD1 (6 bases). There are 13 residues in the CDR3. Germline V gene lookup returns CDR1 ENHRY and CDR2 SYGVKD. V was cut by 10 bases and J by 0 bases, with 12 bases left in between. CDR3 DNA: TGTGCCACCCTTACAGGGTTGAACACTGAAGCTTTCTTT. This codes for CATLTGLNTEAFF.

The CDR3 region has the DNA TGTGCCAGCAGCCCCAACGCTATAACCGGGGAGCTGTTTTTT. It specifies CASSPNAITGELFF. The chain couples TRBV7-9 to TRBJ2-2, with D uncertain. Looked up from germline, CDR1 is SEHNR and CDR2 is FQNEAQ (reference sequence). Trimming removed 5 bases at V and 5 bases at J, with 12 bases between. The CDR3 is made up of 14 amino acids.

This clonotype was observed many times. The rearrangement joins TRBV12-3 or TRBV12-4 to TRBJ1-1, with D perhaps TRBD1 (5 bases). Trimming cost V 6 bases and J 1 base, with 15 bases left between them. CDR3 length: 15 residues. The CDR3 region is CASRRDVGGNTEAFF. CDR3 bases: TGTGCCAGCAGACGGGACGTCGGTGGGAACACTGAAGCTTTCTTT.

In its sample, this clonotype was seen many times. V gene TRBV6-1 combines with J gene TRBJ2-2; TRBD2 agrees at 8 bases. From germline, CDR1 is MNHNS and CDR2 SASEGT. Germline trimming cut 8 bases from V and 7 bases from J; bases unmatched to any gene: 15. The CDR3 has 16 residues. The CDR3 DNA sequence: TGTGCCAGCGGATCCGGGACTAGTTTACGGGGCGGGGAGCTGTTTTTT. As protein: CASGSGTSLRGGELFF.

In this sample, this clonotype turned up a few times. DNA for the CDR3: TGTGCCAGCACCTCCAACGACAGGGGCCATCGCGCCGGGGAGCTGTTTTTT. Protein sequence: CASTSNDRGHRAGELFF. The chain is built from TRBV7-9 and TRBJ2-2, with 8 positions matching TRBD1. Germline values: CDR1 SEHNR, CDR2 FQNEAQ (reference sequence). V lost 7 bases to trimming and J lost 6 bases; unmatched junction nucleotides: 16. The CDR3 contains 17 residues.

This clonotype was seen repeatedly, ten times or more. The chain employs TRBV4-1 and TRBJ2-2; 13 bases are a match to TRBD2. Per germline, CDR1 MGHRA and CDR2 YSYEKL. The length of the CDR3 is 17 residues. V lost 4 bases, J lost 8 bases, and 10 bases stayed unmatched. CDR3: CASSRTGLAGQEGELFF. In DNA form, the CDR3 reads TGCGCCAGCAGCCGTACGGGACTAGCGGGACAGGAGGGGGAGCTGTTTTTT.

In this sample, this clonotype turned up many times. This chain links TRBV20-1 with TRBJ2-7; D is perhaps TRBD1 (5 bases). V was trimmed by 4 bases and J by 5 bases, leaving 24 bases between them. This CDR3 has 16 amino acids. The germline CDR1 and CDR2 sequences are DFQATT and SNEGSKA (reference sequence). Here the CDR3 reads CSATPHTDILKNEQYF. For the CDR3, the DNA is TGCAGTGCTACACCCCATACGGACATACTCAAAAACGAGCAGTACTTC.

This chain connects TRBV11-1 to TRBJ2-5; no clear D. Trimming cost V 6 bases and J 5 bases, with 19 bases left between them. Germline lookup yields CDR1 SGHAT and CDR2 FQDESV (reference sequence). This CDR3 is built from 15 residues. The CDR3 sequence: CASRYTSTGSETQYF. In DNA form, the CDR3 reads TGTGCCAGCAGATACACTTCGACCGGGTCGGAGACCCAGTACTTC.

This sequence joins TRBV12-3 or TRBV12-4 and TRBJ2-4; D is ambiguous. This CDR3 comprises 14 residues. V lost 5 bases and J lost 7, with 15 bases in between. The chain's CDR3 is CASSPAGLINIQYF. The CDR3 coding sequence is TGTGCCAGCAGTCCCGCCGGCCTGATTAACATTCAGTACTTC.

There are many counts of this clonotype. The chain links TRBV10-3 to TRBJ2-3; either TRBD1 or TRBD2 may fit D (6 bases each). The V gene lost 6 bases and the J gene lost 3 bases, with 10 bases spanning the gap. The germline V gene encodes CDR1 ENHRY and CDR2 SYGVKD. CDR3 size: 13 residues. The CDR3 DNA reads as TGTGCCATCAGAGAGGGGGGAACAGATACGCAGTATTTT. This sequence encodes CAIREGGTDTQYF.

The rearrangement links TRBV11-3 to TRBJ1-1; no definite D call. This CDR3 is 15 amino acids long. The V gene lost 5 bases and the J gene lost 5 bases, with 18 bases spanning the gap. Germline CDR1 and CDR2: SGHNT and YENEEA. The CDR3: CASSPRTLGGTEAFF. In nucleotides, the CDR3 is TGTGCCAGCAGCCCACGGACGTTAGGAGGGACTGAAGCTTTCTTT.

Notes on this clonotype: A much bigger clone sits one base away, suggesting this may be a read error. This chain links TRBV4-2 with TRBJ1-5; D uncertain. Germline V lookup: CDR1 LGHNA, CDR2 YNFKEQ. Trimming took off 0 bases at V and 9 bases at J, with 9 bases between the two ends. The CDR3 sequence is 13 residues long. The CDR3 region is CASSQDSHGPQHF. CDR3 in DNA: TGTGCCAGCAGCCAAGATAGCCATGGGCCCCAGCATTTT.

This clonotype was counted ten times or more. The chain has TRBV5-1 and TRBJ2-1; 13 nucleotides match TRBD2. The CDR3 loop spans 15 amino acids. Germline V lookup: CDR1 SGHRS, CDR2 YFSETQ. V was clipped by 4 bases and J by 8 bases; unmatched bases: 6. In DNA, the CDR3 is TGCGCCAGCAGCCCCCAACTAGCGGGAGGGGATGAGCAGTTCTTC. Its protein is CASSPQLAGGDEQFF.

The sample holds many counts of this clonotype. This chain joins TRBV6-5 and TRBJ2-1; 9 bases match TRBD2. Trimming at V came to 1 base and at J to 7 bases, leaving 8 bases not matched to a gene. This CDR3 is 16 amino acids long. The germline V gene encodes CDR1 MNHEY and CDR2 SVGAGI. The CDR3 nucleotides are TGTGCCAGCAGTTACTATGGCGGGGGGGCAGTGAATGAGCAGTTCTTC. Translating it yields CASSYYGGGAVNEQFF.

This clonotype was counted ten times or more. V gene TRBV12-3 or TRBV12-4 combines with J gene TRBJ1-1; the D gene is possibly TRBD1 (6 bases). The CDR3 sequence is 15 residues long. Trimming stripped 5 bases from V and 5 bases from J, with 18 bases between. As DNA, the CDR3 is TGTGCCAGCAGTAACCGGGACATAAGGAGGACTGAAGCTTTCTTT. As protein: CASSNRDIRRTEAFF.

This clonotype was picked up many times. The chain combines TRBV2 with TRBJ2-7; TRBD2 matches at 8 bases. This CDR3 has 15 amino acids. Germline V CDR1 and CDR2: SNHLY, FYNNEI. The ends lost 6 bases at V and 0 bases at J; junction bases unmatched: 7. CDR3 residues: CASRSGRDGSYEQYF. The CDR3 DNA sequence: TGTGCCAGCAGGAGCGGGAGAGACGGCTCCTACGAGCAGTACTTC.

The rearrangement uses TRBV3-1 and TRBJ2-1, with D uncertain. Germline V CDR1 and CDR2: LGHDT, YNNKEL (reference sequence). CDR3 length equals 15 residues. Trimming shortened V by 5 bases and J by 5 bases, and 16 bases separated the two germline ends. The CDR3 protein is CASSKQVQWNNEQFF. CDR3 in DNA: TGTGCCAGCAGCAAGCAGGTCCAATGGAACAATGAGCAGTTCTTC.

This clonotype was counted at least ten times. The CDR3 loop reads CASSQDFTLMIWGQKEAFF. The CDR3, as DNA: TGCGCCAGCAGCCAAGATTTCACTTTAATGATCTGGGGACAGAAAGAAGCTTTCTTT. V and J are TRBV4-1 and TRBJ1-1; 7 bases are shared with TRBD1. The V gene end was trimmed by 0 bases and the J gene end by 8 bases; junction bases not matched to a gene: 21. This CDR3 is built from 19 residues. CDR1 is MGHRA, CDR2 YSYEKL, per germline.

This clonotype appeared many times. This rearrangement joins TRBV9 to TRBJ2-3; 7 bases map to TRBD2. With 3 bases clipped from V and 5 bases from J, the junction kept 9 bases outside the gene matches. This CDR3 contains 15 residues. CDR1 SGDLS and CDR2 YYNGEE come from the germline V gene. In DNA, the CDR3 is TGTGCCAGCAGCGCCACAGTCCAGCGGGGAGATACGCAGTATTTT. Its protein product is CASSATVQRGDTQYF.

This clonotype was seen only a few times. In DNA, the CDR3 is TGTGCCAGCAGCTTAGGGCCCAGTGATGAAGCTTTCTTT. Its translation is CASSLGPSDEAFF. The chain joins TRBV7-9 to TRBJ1-1; D unresolved. Germline assignment: CDR1 SEHNR and CDR2 FQNEAQ (reference sequence). This CDR3 contains 13 residues. Trimming left V 1 base short and J 7 bases short, with 10 bases between.

This clonotype was counted ten times or more. V usage is TRBV12-3 or TRBV12-4 and J usage is TRBJ1-5; the D is unclear. V was cut by 5 bases and J by 4 bases, with 9 bases left in between. The CDR3 loop spans 13 amino acids. The DNA of the CDR3 is TGTGCCAGCAGTAAAACGGGGAATCAGCCCCAGCATTTT. Amino acid sequence: CASSKTGNQPQHF.

Many counts were recorded for this clonotype. The chain uses TRBV10-3 and TRBJ1-1; 8 bases are a match to TRBD1. The germline V gene encodes CDR1 ENHRY and CDR2 SYGVKD. The CDR3 totals 15 residues. The V segment lost 6 bases and the J segment 1 base; nucleotides outside the gene matches: 7. For the CDR3, the DNA is TGTGCCATCAGGGACAGGGTTGGAGCGAACACTGAAGCTTTCTTT. Translating it yields CAIRDRVGANTEAFF.

This clonotype has ten or more counts. The V gene is TRBV20-1, the J gene TRBJ1-1; maybe TRBD1 (5 bases). The CDR3 has 13 residues. The germline CDR1 and CDR2 sequences are DFQATT and SNEGSKA (reference sequence). Trimming took 1 base from V and 8 from J, leaving 14 bases between them. This chain's CDR3 is CSARGGGTREAFF. CDR3 bases: TGCAGTGCTAGAGGGGGGGGAACTAGGGAAGCTTTCTTT.